This passage covers 22 T cell receptor beta chains from one sample sequenced in a study of blood T cell repertoires in COVID-19 (dated by TCRdb to about 2020). Library creation used the immunoSEQ multiplex PCR assay. The table was pulled from immuneACCESS by TCRdb, which kept in-frame rearrangements only. Such tables lose some clones; where checked, under half of the loss comes from unresolved V genes, and the rest has no known cause. The sample data list roughly 250,000 clones, and 70% to 85% of these were observed just once. The ten largest account for 0.75% to 0.95% of the sample. Sequencing was carried out using peripheral blood. Receptor source: a human donor with COVID-19, enrolled during active disease. The donor label of this sample is uncertain.

This chain connects TRBV10-1 to TRBJ1-2; D gene unclear. The CDR3 has 13 amino acids. Germline V gene data show CDR1 as WNHNN and CDR2 as SYGVQD (reference sequence). Trimming took 2 bases from V and 4 from J, leaving 8 bases between them. The CDR3 protein is CASSEDRSYGYTF. The CDR3 DNA follows: TGCGCCAGCAGTGAGGATAGGAGCTATGGCTACACCTTC.

This clone was seen once. This rearrangement joins TRBV18 to TRBJ2-3; 10 nucleotides line up with TRBD2. The J segment lost 6 bases and the V segment lost 5 bases, leaving 8 bases of the junction unmatched. The length of the CDR3 is 15 residues. Looked up from germline, CDR1 is KGHSH and CDR2 is LQKENI. DNA of the CDR3: TGTGCCAGCTCAGACGGAGCGGGAGGGCCGGATACGCAGTATTTT. This sequence encodes CASSDGAGGPDTQYF.

The chain employs TRBV11-2 and TRBJ2-7; TRBD2 matches 8 bases. This CDR3 is 15 amino acids long. Trimming cost V 5 bases and J 3 bases; bases outside gene matches: 9. The germline CDR1 and CDR2 sequences are SGHAT and FQNNGV. CDR3 sequence reads: CASSRTSSGNYEQYF. CDR3 DNA: TGTGCCAGCAGCAGGACTAGCTCGGGCAACTACGAGCAGTACTTC.

This rearrangement joins TRBV9 to TRBJ1-2, with a weak D call TRBD1 (5 bases). Germline V gene lookup returns CDR1 SGDLS and CDR2 YYNGEE. The V and J ends lost 4 bases and 8 bases respectively, with 15 bases between them. The CDR3 runs 13 residues. The CDR3 DNA sequence: TGTGCCAGCAGCCTACCTGGGGCGGGAGGCTACACCTTC. Translated: CASSLPGAGGYTF. Looking up the rest from reference TRBV9 and TRBJ1-2 gives the full variable domain: DSGVTQTPKHLITATGQRVTLRCSPRSGDLSVYWYQQSLDQGLQFLIQYYNGEERAKGNILERFSAQQFPDLHSELNLSSLELGDSALYFCASSLPGAGGYTFGSGTRLTVV.

Turning to this clone: The same CDR3 also results from other DNA sequences found in this sample. This chain links TRBV3-1 (or the pseudogene TRBV3-2) with TRBJ2-3; 13 bases agree with TRBD2. The junction had 0 bases not matched to a gene; V was cut back by 5 bases and J by 1 base. Looked up from germline, CDR1 is LGHDT and CDR2 is YNNKEL (reference sequence). CDR3 length: 15 residues. CDR3 nucleotides: TGTGCCAGCAGCGGACTAGCGGGAGGCACAGATACGCAGTATTTT. Translation: CASSGLAGGTDTQYF.

The rearrangement joins TRBV6-5 to TRBJ1-2, with D possibly TRBD1 on 6 matching bases. The CDR3 is 14 residues long. The germline V gene encodes CDR1 MNHEY and CDR2 SVGAGI. Deletions cut 4 bases from V and 4 bases from J, with 13 bases between. CDR3: CASSSPGESYGYTF. CDR3 DNA sequence: TGTGCCAGCAGTTCCCCAGGGGAAAGCTATGGCTACACCTTC.

The chain recombines TRBV12-3 or TRBV12-4 with TRBJ2-6; D is uncertain. The CDR3 is 13 amino acids. The ends were cut back, 8 bases at V and 0 bases at J, with 5 bases in the middle. The CDR3 region has the DNA TGTGCCAGCGCGGACTCTGGGGCCAACGTCCTGACTTTC. This gives the protein CASADSGANVLTF.

This clone has a single count. The chain employs TRBV4-3 and TRBJ2-1, with TRBD2 identical over 8 bases. The CDR3 extends over 16 amino acids. Germline trimming cut 4 bases from V and 6 bases from J; bases unmatched to any gene: 11. Germline values: CDR1 LGHNA, CDR2 YSLEER. DNA of the CDR3: TGCGCCAGCAGCCGCTCTAGCGGGTCGGCTTTCAATGAGCAGTTCTTC. Protein product: CASSRSSGSAFNEQFF.

V is TRBV18 and J is TRBJ1-2, with 9 positions matching TRBD1. The CDR3 has 15 amino acids. Losses at the gene ends were 4 bases for V and 6 bases for J; bases not matched to a gene: 9. In germline, CDR1 is KGHSH, CDR2 LQKENI. The CDR3 spells CASSRTGASVDGYTF. The CDR3 DNA follows: TGTGCCAGCTCACGGACAGGGGCGTCGGTGGATGGCTACACCTTC.

This clone was picked up a small number of times. The chain has TRBV28 and TRBJ2-2; D may be TRBD2 (6 bases). Trimming removed 6 bases from V and 1 base from J, with 12 bases in between. The germline V gene has CDR1 MDHEN and CDR2 SYDVKM. The CDR3 is 15 amino acids. The CDR3 bases are TGTGCCAGCAGCCCCGGGGGAATGAACACCGGGGAGCTGTTTTTT. Amino acids: CASSPGGMNTGELFF.

This chain connects TRBV18 to TRBJ1-1; a weak D match, TRBD1 (5 bases). Germline loops: CDR1 KGHSH, CDR2 LQKENI. The CDR3 has 14 amino acids. The ends were cut back, 4 bases at V and 4 bases at J, with 13 bases in the middle. The CDR3 DNA sequence: TGTGCCAGCTCACTACAGGAATATGGCACTGAAGCTTTCTTT. This codes for CASSLQEYGTEAFF.

This sequence joins TRBV10-2 and TRBJ2-1; tentative D call: TRBD2 (6 bases). Trimming took off 6 bases at V and 7 bases at J, with 19 bases between the two ends. The CDR3 sequence is 15 residues long. Germline V gene sequence: CDR1 WSHSY, CDR2 SAAADI. The CDR3 DNA reads as TGCGCCAGCAGGGTTGCGGGGAGCGGCCGGAATGAGCAGTTCTTC. This gives the protein CASRVAGSGRNEQFF.

V gene TRBV6-5 combines with J gene TRBJ1-4; 8 bases match TRBD1. V was clipped by 2 bases and J by 8 bases; unmatched bases: 10. There are 16 residues in the CDR3. CDR1 and CDR2 from the germline V gene are MNHEY and SVGAGI. CDR3 DNA sequence: TGTGCCAGCAGTTACACAATGACAGGGGCACAAGAAAAACTGTTTTTT. Translated, it gives CASSYTMTGAQEKLFF.

Concerning this clone itself: A single base separates this from a much larger clone, so it may be a read error. The chain recombines TRBV3-1 (or the pseudogene TRBV3-2) with TRBJ1-2; tentatively, D is TRBD1 (6 bases). Per the germline V gene, CDR1 is LGHDT and CDR2 is YNNKEL (reference sequence). V was shortened by 5 bases and J by 4 bases, with 8 bases between the two germline ends. The CDR3 runs to 12 residues. The CDR3 nucleotides are TGTGCCAGCAGCACCAGGGGCTATGGCTACACCTTC. This encodes CASSTRGYGYTF.

CDR3 in amino acids: CASSPGLRGGVNQPQHF. The CDR3 nucleotides are TGTGCCAGCAGCCCCGGCTTACGTGGGGGCGTCAATCAGCCCCAGCATTTT. The chain has TRBV7-9 and TRBJ1-5; possibly TRBD1 for D (6 bases). The V end lost 5 bases, the J end lost 3 bases, and 20 bases lay between the germline ends. The CDR3 has 17 residues. Per the germline V gene, CDR1 is SEHNR and CDR2 is FQNEAQ (reference sequence).

V gene TRBV6-5 combines with J gene TRBJ2-3; possible D gene TRBD1, 5 bases. Trimming took off 8 bases at V and 0 bases at J, with 12 bases between the two ends. Germline CDR1 reads MNHEY; CDR2 reads SVGAGI. The CDR3 totals 14 residues. CDR3 nucleotides: TGTGCCAGCCGAGACAGATCTAGCACAGATACGCAGTATTTT. It yields the protein CASRDRSSTDTQYF.

The CDR3 loop reads CASSVGQGAYGYTF. The CDR3, as DNA: TGTGCCAGCAGCGTCGGACAGGGTGCCTATGGCTACACCTTC. The chain links TRBV9 to TRBJ1-2, with 8 bases matching TRBD1. Losses at the gene ends were 2 bases for V and 4 bases for J; bases not matched to a gene: 4. This CDR3 has 14 residues. Germline CDR1 SGDLS, CDR2 YYNGEE.

The rearrangement uses TRBV28 and TRBJ1-1, with 7 bases lining up with TRBD1. The J segment lost 11 bases and the V segment lost 6 bases, leaving 9 bases of the junction unmatched. This CDR3 spans 12 amino acids. Germline V gene sequence: CDR1 MDHEN, CDR2 SYDVKM. The CDR3 DNA reads TGTGCCAGCAGGCCCCTGACAGGGCAGGCTTTCTTT. Translation gives CASRPLTGQAFF.

The chain uses TRBV19 and TRBJ2-7; the D gene is possibly TRBD2 (6 bases). Trimming stripped 0 bases from V and 6 bases from J, with 21 bases between. Germline-derived CDR1 and CDR2 are LNHDA and SQIVND (reference sequence). This CDR3 is 17 amino acids long. Written as DNA, the CDR3 is TGTGCCAGTAGTATAGACCCGAGGTTCCGGGAGCGAGGCGAGCAGTACTTC. Amino acids: CASSIDPRFRERGEQYF.

V is TRBV6-6 and J is TRBJ2-3, with D hard to call. This CDR3 is built from 14 residues. V lost 0 bases and J lost 0, with 4 bases in between. The V gene's germline CDR1 is MNHNY and CDR2 SVGAGI (reference sequence). The CDR3 spells CASSYSISTDTQYF. CDR3 DNA: TGTGCCAGCAGTTACTCCATCAGCACAGATACGCAGTATTTT.

V usage is TRBV7-2 and J usage is TRBJ1-5; D may be TRBD1 (5 bases). From germline, CDR1 is SGHTA and CDR2 FQGNSA. This CDR3 comprises 15 residues. With 5 bases removed from V and 2 bases from J, the gap between germline ends came to 13 bases. The CDR3 spells CASSQTSQGNQPQHF. CDR3 DNA sequence: TGTGCCAGCAGCCAAACGTCACAGGGCAATCAGCCCCAGCATTTT.

This clone was counted once. The chain joins TRBV7-9 to TRBJ1-1; D ambiguous. The CDR3 totals 13 residues. Germline-derived CDR1 and CDR2 are SEHNR and FQNEAQ (reference sequence). The germline V and J ends were trimmed by 5 bases and 1 base, with 8 bases remaining between them. The CDR3 DNA follows: TGTGCCAGCAGCAAAGACGGGAACACTGAAGCTTTCTTT. This translates into CASSKDGNTEAFF.